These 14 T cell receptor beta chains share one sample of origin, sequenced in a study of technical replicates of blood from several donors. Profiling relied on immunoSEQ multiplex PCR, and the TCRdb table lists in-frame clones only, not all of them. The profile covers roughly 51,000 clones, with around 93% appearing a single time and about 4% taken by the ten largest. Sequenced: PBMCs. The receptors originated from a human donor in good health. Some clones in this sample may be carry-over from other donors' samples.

The CDR3 spells CASGPGQNYGYTF. The CDR3, as DNA: TGCGCCAGCGGACCTGGACAGAACTATGGCTACACCTTC. The chain links TRBV5-1 to TRBJ1-2, with D perhaps matching TRBD1 (6 bases). The V end lost 7 bases, the J end lost 2 bases, and 12 bases lay between the germline ends. The CDR3 is 13 residues long. Germline CDR1 and CDR2: SGHRS and YFSETQ. Full variable domain (missing parts from reference TRBV5-1 and TRBJ1-2): KAGVTQTPRYLIKTRGQQVTLSCSPISGHRSVSWYQQTPGQGLQFLFEYFSETQRNKGNFPGRFSGRQFSNSRSEMNVSTLELGDSALYLCASGPGQNYGYTFGSGTRLTVV.

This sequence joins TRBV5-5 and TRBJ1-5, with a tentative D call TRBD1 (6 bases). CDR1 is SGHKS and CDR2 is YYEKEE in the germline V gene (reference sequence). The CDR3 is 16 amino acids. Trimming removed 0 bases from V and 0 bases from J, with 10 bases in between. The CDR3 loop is CASSLVAGASNQPQHF. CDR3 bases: TGTGCCAGCAGCTTGGTGGCAGGGGCTAGCAATCAGCCCCAGCATTTT.

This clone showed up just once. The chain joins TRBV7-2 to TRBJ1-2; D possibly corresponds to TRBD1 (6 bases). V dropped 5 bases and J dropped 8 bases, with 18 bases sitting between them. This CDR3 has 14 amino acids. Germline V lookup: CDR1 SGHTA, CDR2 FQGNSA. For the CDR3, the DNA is TGTGCCAGCAGCCTACCTCGGGGGGCAGGAGGCTACACCTTC. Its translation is CASSLPRGAGGYTF.

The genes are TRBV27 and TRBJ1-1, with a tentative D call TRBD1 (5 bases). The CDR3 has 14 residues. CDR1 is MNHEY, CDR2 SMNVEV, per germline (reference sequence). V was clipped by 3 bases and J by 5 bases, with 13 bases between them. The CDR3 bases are TGTGCCAGCAGTTTTGAGGGGCGGGGAACTGAAGCTTTCTTT. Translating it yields CASSFEGRGTEAFF.

Written as DNA, the CDR3 is TGTGCCAGCAGCTTAGCGGGCTTGAACGAAGCTTTCTTT. Protein sequence: CASSLAGLNEAFF. The chain is built from TRBV7-9 and TRBJ1-1; D is unclear. The V gene's germline CDR1 is SEHNR and CDR2 FQNEAQ (reference sequence). The CDR3 totals 13 residues. Trimming stripped 0 bases from V and 8 bases from J, with 10 bases between.

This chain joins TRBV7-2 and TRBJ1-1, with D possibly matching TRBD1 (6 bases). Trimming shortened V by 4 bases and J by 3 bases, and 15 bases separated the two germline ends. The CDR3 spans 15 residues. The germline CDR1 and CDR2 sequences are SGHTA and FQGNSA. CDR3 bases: TGTGCCAGCAGCTCCCAGTCTCCAGGGGACACTGAAGCTTTCTTT. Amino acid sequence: CASSSQSPGDTEAFF.

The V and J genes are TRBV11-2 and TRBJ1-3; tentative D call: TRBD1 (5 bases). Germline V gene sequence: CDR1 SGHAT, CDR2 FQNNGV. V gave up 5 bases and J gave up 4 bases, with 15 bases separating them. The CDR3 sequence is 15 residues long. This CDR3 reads CASSLAGEGGNTIYF. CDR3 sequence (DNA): TGTGCCAGCAGCCTAGCGGGGGAGGGAGGAAACACCATATATTTT.

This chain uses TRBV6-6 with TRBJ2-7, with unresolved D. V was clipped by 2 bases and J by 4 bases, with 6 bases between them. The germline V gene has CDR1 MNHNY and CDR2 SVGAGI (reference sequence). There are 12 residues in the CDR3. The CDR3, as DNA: TGTGCCAGCAGTTACGCGACTTACGAGCAGTACTTC. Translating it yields CASSYATYEQYF.

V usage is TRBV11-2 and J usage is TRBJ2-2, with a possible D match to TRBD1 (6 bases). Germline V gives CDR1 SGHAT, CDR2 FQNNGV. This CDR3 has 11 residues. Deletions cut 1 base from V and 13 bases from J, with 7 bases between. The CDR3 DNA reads TGTGCCAGCAGCTTAGTCAGGGGGCTGTTTTTT. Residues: CASSLVRGLFF.

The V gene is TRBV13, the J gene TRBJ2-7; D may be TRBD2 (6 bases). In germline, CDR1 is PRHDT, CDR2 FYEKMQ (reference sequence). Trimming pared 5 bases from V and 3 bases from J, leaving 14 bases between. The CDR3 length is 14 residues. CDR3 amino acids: CASSLRIGSYEQYF. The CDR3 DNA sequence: TGTGCCAGCAGCCTTAGGATCGGGAGCTACGAGCAGTACTTC.

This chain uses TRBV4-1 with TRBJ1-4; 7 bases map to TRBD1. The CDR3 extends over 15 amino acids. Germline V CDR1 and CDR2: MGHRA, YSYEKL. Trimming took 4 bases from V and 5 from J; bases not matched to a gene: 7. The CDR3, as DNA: TGCGCCAGCAGCCGGCCTGGGACAGAAAATGAAAAACTGTTTTTT. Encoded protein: CASSRPGTENEKLFF.

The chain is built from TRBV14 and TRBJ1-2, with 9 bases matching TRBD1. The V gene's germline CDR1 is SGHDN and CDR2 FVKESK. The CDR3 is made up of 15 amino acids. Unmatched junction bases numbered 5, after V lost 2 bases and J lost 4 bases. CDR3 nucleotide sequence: TGTGCCAGCAGCCAACTAACAGGGGGCGCCTATGGCTACACCTTC. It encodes CASSQLTGGAYGYTF. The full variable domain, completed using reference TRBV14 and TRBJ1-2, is EAGVTQFPSHSVIEKGQTVTLRCDPISGHDNLYWYRRVMGKEIKFLLHFVKESKQDESGMPNNRFLAERTGGTYSTLKVQPAELEDSGVYFCASSQLTGGAYGYTFGSGTRLTVV.

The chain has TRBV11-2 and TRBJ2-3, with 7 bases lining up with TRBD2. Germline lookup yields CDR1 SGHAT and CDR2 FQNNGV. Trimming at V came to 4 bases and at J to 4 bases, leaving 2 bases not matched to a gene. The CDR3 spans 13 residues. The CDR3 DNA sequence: TGTGCCAGCAGCTGGGCGGGAGCAGATACGCAGTATTTT. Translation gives CASSWAGADTQYF.

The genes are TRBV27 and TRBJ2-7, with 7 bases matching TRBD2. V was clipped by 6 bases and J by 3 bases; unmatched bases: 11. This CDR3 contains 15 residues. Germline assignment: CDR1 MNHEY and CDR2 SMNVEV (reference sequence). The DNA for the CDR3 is TGTGCCAGCAGGCTTGGGGCTAGCGGTTTCTACGAGCAGTACTTC. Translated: CASRLGASGFYEQYF.